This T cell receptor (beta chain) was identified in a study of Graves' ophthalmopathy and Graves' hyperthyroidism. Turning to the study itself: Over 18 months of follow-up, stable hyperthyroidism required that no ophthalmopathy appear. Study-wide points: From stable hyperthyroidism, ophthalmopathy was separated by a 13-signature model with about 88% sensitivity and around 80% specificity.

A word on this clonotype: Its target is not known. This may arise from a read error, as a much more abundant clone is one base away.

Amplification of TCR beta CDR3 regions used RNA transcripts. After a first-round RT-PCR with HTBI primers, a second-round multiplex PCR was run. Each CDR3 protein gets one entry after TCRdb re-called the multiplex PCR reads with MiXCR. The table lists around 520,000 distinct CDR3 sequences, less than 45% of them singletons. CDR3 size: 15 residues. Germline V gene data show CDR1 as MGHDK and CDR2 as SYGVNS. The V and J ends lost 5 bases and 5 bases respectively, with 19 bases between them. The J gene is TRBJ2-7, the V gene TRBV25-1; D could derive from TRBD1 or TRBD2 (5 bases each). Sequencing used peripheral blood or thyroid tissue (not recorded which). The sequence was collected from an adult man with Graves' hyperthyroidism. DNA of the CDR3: TGTGCCAGCAGTTTCACCGGGACGGAAGCCCACGAGCAGTACTTC. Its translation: CASSFTGTEAHEQYF.